This TCR beta chain was captured by sequencing in a study of sequential checkpoint blockade in melanoma (dated 2019 in TCRdb). In the study overall: Patients were assigned by 1:1 randomization to either first-line nivolumab followed by ipilimumab (arm A) or ipilimumab followed by nivolumab (arm B). Maintenance nivolumab was given following each of the two trial sequences. The paper as a whole reports these results and caveats: Larger, independent patient cohorts are needed to validate the response-prediction model that combines TCR metrics and mutation burden.

The immunoSEQ Assay was used to immunosequence TCRbeta CDR3 regions from genomic DNA. Prior to high-throughput sequencing, genomic DNA was amplified by bias-controlled multiplex PCR. As for how the authors treated the data: To quantify the absolute abundance of each unique TCRbeta CDR3 region, the sequences were collapsed and filtered. Clonality was defined as 1 minus Pielou's evenness and was calculated using productive rearrangements only. A previously published method was used to identify clones with significantly greater frequencies in on-treatment samples than in baseline samples. Drawn from immuneACCESS, this table holds only the in-frame rearrangements with V and J called that TCRdb kept. Clones are partly lost; checked studies trace under half to an unresolved V gene and leave the rest unexplained. The V and J calls and clone size were taken over from that table, and D and trimming were inferred from the DNA. Present in this sample are 30,000 to 40,000 clones, about 88% of which were seen just once. Around 12% of the sample is taken by the ten largest.

Note on this clone: No cognate antigen has been identified for it. One base away there is no much larger clone; base qualities are not given.

Per the publication, the treatment or condition label means: randomized to nivolumab then ipilimumab (arm A) or the reverse (arm B). No trial patient had received prior DNA-damaging chemotherapy. Live CD3+CD8+ cells negative for CD19 and CD56 were sorted from thawed PBMCs on a FACS Aria II flow cytometer. CheckMate 064, a randomized, open-label phase II trial of sequential checkpoint blockade, was the source of the samples, all of which came from patients with melanoma. Peripheral blood mononuclear cells were obtained through leukapheresis, purified using Ficoll-Paque, and frozen in human serum containing roughly 10% DMSO. Immediately after sorting, the purity of the sorted blood CD3+CD8+ cells was confirmed to be >95%, and DNA was then extracted. Deletion took 2 bases off V and 0 bases off J, with a span of 11 bases between the germline ends. The germline V gene (reference sequence) sets CDR1 to MNHNY and CDR2 to SVGAGI. The CDR3 measures 15 amino acids from cysteine to phenylalanine. Left in the record is the CDR3 DNA by itself, 45 bases read in frame from the first base.

This TCR was sampled from a human donor with melanoma. The chain is made from TRBV6-6 and TRBJ2-7; TRBD1 might be the D gene, on 6 matching bases. The sequences come from CD8+ T cells sorted from blood (inferred from file names), collected from a patient given nivolumab and ipilimumab in sequence. The DNA reads as follows: TGTGCCAGCAGTTACATTACAGGGCGCTCCTACGAGCAGTACTTC. Translated, this is CASSYITGRSYEQYF.